This T cell receptor beta chain stems from a study of read filtering for tumor transcriptome and immune sequencing. J gave up 1 base and V 3 bases, and 15 bases lay outside the gene matches. CDR1 SGHKS and CDR2 YYEKEE come from the germline V gene (reference sequence). The CDR3 spans 20 residues. This clonotype showed up just a few times. Molecular barcoded adaptors covering alpha/delta and beta/gamma chains were used on approximately 400 ng RNA. MiXCR was run by TCRdb on the reads, yielding one entry per CDR3 protein. This sample has approximately 65,000 distinct CDR3 sequences; approximately 14% occur once, and the top ten carry approximately 47%.

This TCR came from a donor over 35 with multiple myeloma. The chain is built from TRBV5-5 and TRBJ2-6; 8 bases match TRBD1. The sample consisted of a population of CD138-negative cells sorted from bone marrow. CDR3 loop: CASSSAPRGRSGSGANVLTF. CDR3 DNA sequence: TGTGCCAGCAGCTCCGCCCCCAGGGGGCGGTCGGGTTCTGGGGCCAACGTCCTGACTTTC.